These 19 T cell receptor beta chains were all obtained from the same sample, sequenced in a study of blood T cell repertoires in COVID-19. Generated by immunoSEQ multiplex PCR, the TCRdb table keeps only in-frame clones and is missing some. The data show some 9,800 clones, roughly four fifths seen once. The sample consisted of peripheral blood. Receptors were obtained from a human donor in a cohort sampled during active COVID-19.

The gene calls are TRBV20-1 and TRBJ1-2; D remains unclear. The CDR3 spans 13 residues. Germline V gene sequence: CDR1 DFQATT, CDR2 SNEGSKA (reference sequence). Trimming stripped 6 bases from V and 4 bases from J, with 15 bases between. The CDR3 loop is CSASTGTAYGYTF. In DNA form, the CDR3 reads TGCAGTGCCAGTACCGGAACAGCCTATGGCTACACCTTC.

Here the CDR3 DNA reads TGTGCCAGCAGCTTTCAGGGCGTGAACACTGAAGCTTTCTTT. It specifies CASSFQGVNTEAFF. This chain uses TRBV7-9 with TRBJ1-1; a possible D gene is TRBD1 (5 bases). The CDR3 extends over 14 amino acids. V gave up 3 bases and J gave up 0 bases, with 8 bases separating them. CDR1 SEHNR and CDR2 FQNEAQ come from the germline V gene (reference sequence).

CDR3 coding DNA: TGTGCCAGCAGCGTAGGAGTGGGGCCGAGTTCACCCCTCCACTTT. This translates into CASSVGVGPSSPLHF. The V and J genes are TRBV9 and TRBJ1-6, with D possibly TRBD1 on 5 matching bases. This CDR3 is 15 amino acids long. Trimming took 0 bases from V and 9 from J, leaving 13 bases between them. From germline, CDR1 is SGDLS and CDR2 YYNGEE.

CDR3 in DNA: TGTGCCAGCAGCGTAGAGGGGTTTGGAAACACCATATATTTT. It is translated as CASSVEGFGNTIYF. The V and J genes are TRBV9 and TRBJ1-3, with D perhaps TRBD1 (5 bases). Between the trimmed V and J ends, which lost 0 bases and 3 bases, there was a span of 7 bases. The CDR3 contains 14 residues. Looked up from germline, CDR1 is SGDLS and CDR2 is YYNGEE.

J is TRBJ2-5 and V is TRBV5-4; TRBD2 aligns across 8 bases. V shed 0 bases, J shed 5 bases, and the junction held 9 bases outside the gene matches. The CDR3 has 16 amino acids. Germline V gene lookup returns CDR1 SGHNT and CDR2 YYREEE (reference sequence). In nucleotides, the CDR3 is TGTGCCAGCAGCTTGGGTAACGGGGGGGCGTGGGAGACCCAGTACTTC. Amino acids: CASSLGNGGAWETQYF.

V gene TRBV15 combines with J gene TRBJ1-1; the D gene is possibly TRBD1 (6 bases). Per germline, CDR1 LNHNV and CDR2 YYDKDF (reference sequence). The CDR3 runs 14 residues. The ends were cut back, 0 bases at V and 7 bases at J, with 12 bases in the middle. The CDR3 sequence is CATSRDQGRIEAFF. The CDR3 DNA is TGTGCCACCAGCAGAGATCAGGGGCGCATTGAAGCTTTCTTT.

The chain combines TRBV5-8 with TRBJ2-7, with no clear D. Germline-derived CDR1 and CDR2 are SGHTS and YDEGEE. The CDR3 is made up of 12 amino acids. The V end lost 0 bases, the J end lost 5 bases, and 6 bases lay between the germline ends. The CDR3 protein is CASSLDYNEQYF. CDR3 DNA: TGTGCCAGCAGCTTGGATTATAACGAGCAGTACTTC.

The chain is built from TRBV5-1 and TRBJ2-7; 9 bases match TRBD2. The CDR3 totals 13 residues. From germline, CDR1 is SGHRS and CDR2 YFSETQ. Losses at the gene ends were 7 bases for V and 2 bases for J; bases not matched to a gene: 4. For the CDR3, the DNA is TGCGCCAGCGCGGGGGGGGCCACCTACGAGCAGTACTTC. This sequence encodes CASAGGATYEQYF.

The chain carries TRBV30 and TRBJ1-1; 7 positions match TRBD1. In germline, CDR1 is GTSNPN, CDR2 SVGIG (reference sequence). The CDR3 sequence is 14 residues long. J lost 6 bases, V lost 7 bases, and 14 bases had no gene match. CDR3 DNA sequence: TGTGCCTTATTAAGACAGGGTCGTTATTCTGAAGCTTTCTTT. Amino acid sequence: CALLRQGRYSEAFF. The full variable domain, its missing parts supplied by reference TRBV30 and TRBJ1-1, is SQTIHQWPATLVQPVGSPLSLECTVEGTSNPNLYWYRQAAGRGLQLLFYSVGIGQISSEVPQNLSASRPQDRQFILSSKKLLLSDSGFYLCALLRQGRYSEAFFGQGTRLTVV.

The genes are TRBV7-9 and TRBJ2-7; 12 nucleotides line up with TRBD1. After removal of 4 bases from V and 6 bases from J, the junction contained 10 bases not matched to a gene. The CDR3 is 16 residues long. Germline V gene sequence: CDR1 SEHNR, CDR2 FQNEAQ (reference sequence). The DNA for the CDR3 is TGTGCCAGCAGCTCACGACCGGGACAGGGGGCCCGCGAGCAGTACTTC. Translation gives CASSSRPGQGAREQYF.

The chain carries TRBV4-1 and TRBJ2-2; tentatively, D is TRBD2 (7 bases). The CDR3 runs 17 residues. V lost 0 bases and J 1 base, leaving 12 bases between the germline ends. The germline V gene has CDR1 MGHRA and CDR2 YSYEKL. The CDR3 nucleotides read TGCGCCAGCAGCCAAGAACGGGGGGCCGGGAACACCGGGGAGCTGTTTTTT. It yields the protein CASSQERGAGNTGELFF.

This clone occurred a few times. The chain recombines TRBV2 with TRBJ1-5, with 7 nucleotides matching TRBD1. With V trimmed by 2 bases and J by 7 bases, 8 bases remained unmatched. CDR3 length: 15 amino acids. Germline-derived CDR1 and CDR2 are SNHLY and FYNNEI. Written as DNA, the CDR3 is TGTGCCAGCAGTGAAATAGACAGGGTAGACCAGCCCCAGCATTTT. Translating it yields CASSEIDRVDQPQHF.

This clone was detected only a few times. The rearrangement joins TRBV2 to TRBJ1-2; D may be TRBD1 (6 bases). V lost 10 bases and J 2 bases, leaving 11 bases between the germline ends. CDR1 and CDR2 from the germline V gene are SNHLY and FYNNEI. The CDR3 length is 12 residues. CDR3 amino acids: CATSDRNYGYTF. Written as DNA, the CDR3 is TGTGCCACTTCGGACAGAAACTATGGCTACACCTTC.

This chain joins TRBV6-2 or TRBV6-3 and TRBJ2-1, with D possibly TRBD2 on 7 matching bases. Between the trimmed V and J ends, which lost 2 bases and 3 bases, there was a span of 23 bases. The CDR3 has 19 amino acids. Germline loops: CDR1 MNHEY, CDR2 SVGEGT. CDR3 region: CASSYQFMAGRGDYNEQFF. The CDR3 region has the DNA TGTGCCAGCAGTTACCAATTCATGGCGGGGAGGGGGGACTACAATGAGCAGTTCTTC.

The rearrangement uses TRBV9 and TRBJ2-1, with a weak D call TRBD1 (5 bases). The CDR3 covers 14 residues. The V gene's germline CDR1 is SGDLS and CDR2 YYNGEE. With 2 bases removed from V and 1 base from J, the gap between germline ends came to 7 bases. Written as DNA, the CDR3 is TGTGCCAGCAGCGTTAGACAGTCCTACAATGAGCAGTTCTTC. This gives the protein CASSVRQSYNEQFF. Full variable domain (rest looked up from reference TRBV9 and TRBJ2-1): DSGVTQTPKHLITATGQRVTLRCSPRSGDLSVYWYQQSLDQGLQFLIQYYNGEERAKGNILERFSAQQFPDLHSELNLSSLELGDSALYFCASSVRQSYNEQFFGPGTRLTVL.

The chain is built from TRBV6-2 or TRBV6-3 and TRBJ2-7, with D hard to call. Trimming shortened V by 4 bases and J by 2 bases, and 18 bases separated the two germline ends. The germline gives CDR1 MNHEY, CDR2 SVGEGT. The CDR3 runs 16 residues. CDR3 in DNA: TGTGCCAGCAGTTGGCCCAAAGAGCGAAACGCCTACGAGCAGTACTTC. This gives the protein CASSWPKERNAYEQYF.

The V call is TRBV5-6, the J call TRBJ2-5; D gene uncertain. V was pared by 3 bases and J by 2 bases, with 8 bases between. This CDR3 region has 13 residues. Germline CDR1 reads SGHDT; CDR2 reads YYEEEE. CDR3 in amino acids: CASSYGSQETQYF. The CDR3 coding sequence is TGTGCCAGCAGCTACGGGTCTCAAGAGACCCAGTACTTC.

This clone was counted only a few times. This rearrangement joins TRBV3-1 (or the pseudogene TRBV3-2) to TRBJ2-3; 8 bases match TRBD2. This CDR3 spans 15 amino acids. Germline CDR1 reads LGHDT; CDR2 reads YNNKEL (reference sequence). Trimming at V came to 5 bases and at J to 3 bases, leaving 7 bases not matched to a gene. CDR3 DNA sequence: TGTGCCAGCAGCGCCGGGGGGGCCAGGACAGATACGCAGTATTTT. It yields the protein CASSAGGARTDTQYF.

The V and J genes are TRBV5-4 and TRBJ1-4; unclear D gene. Germline lookup yields CDR1 SGHNT and CDR2 YYREEE (reference sequence). The CDR3 sequence is 14 residues long. V was shortened by 6 bases and J by 0 bases, with 9 bases between the two germline ends. In nucleotides, the CDR3 is TGTGCCAGCACTAATCAAACAACTAATGAAAAACTGTTTTTT. This gives the protein CASTNQTTNEKLFF.